This T cell receptor beta chain comes out of a study of spatial heterogeneity in lung cancer. Across the study: A consistent excess of beta-chain over alpha-chain sequences was detected.

This sample's time point: sample taken at primary tumor resection. Via MiXCR, TCRdb re-called the 5' RACE reads, giving one row per CDR3 protein. The sample lists 7,200 or so distinct CDR3 sequences, roughly 7.5% occurring once. Study-wide points: Higher tumor mutation counts went along with higher counts of expanded intratumoral alpha and beta TCRs.

This clonotype was picked up many times. Its antigen is still unknown. This beta chain is an off-target read within a library intended for alpha chains, so its frequency means little. Germline V gene lookup returns CDR1 LGHDT and CDR2 YNNKEL (reference sequence). The V end was cut by 2 bases, the J end by 4 bases, with 6 bases between. CDR3 length equals 12 residues. The chain joins TRBV3-1 to TRBJ2-7; D unclear. The material sequenced was lung tumor tissue, taken at surgery. The sequence derives from a female donor with early-stage non-small cell lung cancer. Here the CDR3 reads CASSQSQYEQYF. The CDR3 nucleotides are TGTGCCAGCAGCCAATCCCAGTACGAGCAGTACTTC.